The 11 T cell receptor beta chains presented below share a single source sample, sequenced in a study of beta chain features in type 1 diabetes. Every bit of the isolated RNA underwent reverse transcription, so sequencing read expressed TCRB transcripts. Sequencing was performed with immunoSEQ multiplex PCR; in TCRdb, only in-frame clones are kept and a portion is missing. The table lists 500,000 to 850,000 clones, over 11% of them singletons. Overall study findings and caveats: TCRB CDR3 length was moderately but significantly reduced in all four CD4+ subsets of Type 1 diabetes patients.

No antigen is known for these receptors. The sample taken for sequencing was naive CD4+ T cells from blood. All receptors derive from a man aged 18 to 30 with type 1 diabetes.

This chain uses TRBV2 with TRBJ2-1; no clear D gene. This CDR3 is built from 12 residues. Germline assignment: CDR1 SNHLY and CDR2 FYNNEI. CDR3 bases: TGTGTCCTTGGCCCAGCAGGCGGTGAGCAGTTCTTC. Translated, it gives CVLGPAGGEQFF.

The V gene is TRBV30, the J gene TRBJ2-3, with no clear D. The CDR3 is made up of 13 amino acids. The ends were cut back, 5 bases at V and 0 bases at J, with 9 bases in the middle. CDR1 is GTSNPN, CDR2 SVGIG, per germline (reference sequence). CDR3 nucleotides: TGTGCCTGGGCGGAACGGAGCACAGATACGCAGTATTTT. Amino acid sequence: CAWAERSTDTQYF.

This clone was found a few times. This chain joins TRBV18 and TRBJ1-1; D is possibly TRBD1 (6 bases). The V gene lost 6 bases and the J gene lost 7 bases, with 15 bases spanning the gap. Germline V gives CDR1 KGHSH, CDR2 LQKENI. The CDR3 spans 13 residues. The CDR3 nucleotides read TGTGCCAGCTCCCCTGGACAGCCGGATGAAGCTTTCTTT. It encodes CASSPGQPDEAFF.

Worth noting for this clone: This same CDR3 is encoded by further DNA sequences in the sample. CDR3 nucleotides: TGTGCCAGCAGTGAAAGAGGGGAAGCTTTCTTT. Encoded protein: CASSERGEAFF. V gene TRBV2 combines with J gene TRBJ1-1; no clear D gene. Looked up from germline, CDR1 is SNHLY and CDR2 is FYNNEI. The CDR3 is 11 amino acids. Trimming took off 2 bases at V and 8 bases at J, with 6 bases between the two ends.

The genes are TRBV25-1 and TRBJ2-1; 9 bases line up with TRBD2. Germline trimming cut 2 bases from V and 4 bases from J; bases unmatched to any gene: 9. This CDR3 region has 17 residues. CDR1 is MGHDK, CDR2 SYGVNS, per germline. This CDR3 reads CASSELVGGRGYNEQFF. For the CDR3, the DNA is TGTGCCAGCAGTGAACTCGTTGGCGGGAGGGGGTACAATGAGCAGTTCTTC.

The V gene is TRBV6-5, the J gene TRBJ1-1, with no clear D. Germline lookup yields CDR1 MNHEY and CDR2 SVGAGI. The V and J ends lost 10 bases and 2 bases respectively, with 14 bases between them. The CDR3 covers 13 residues. CDR3 sequence (DNA): TGTGCCACTTCGACATTCCCAAACACTGAAGCTTTCTTT. Translation: CATSTFPNTEAFF.

There are a few counts of this clone. This rearrangement joins TRBV4-1 to TRBJ2-3; TRBD2 matches at 10 bases. Germline-derived CDR1 and CDR2 are MGHRA and YSYEKL. The CDR3 loop spans 15 amino acids. V shed 4 bases and J 3 bases; nucleotides not matched to a gene: 4. CDR3 DNA: TGCGCCAGCAGCCGGTCGACTAGCGGGACAGATACGCAGTATTTT. The encoded protein is CASSRSTSGTDTQYF.

This clone was seen more than once but under ten times. The chain uses TRBV19 and TRBJ2-2; 7 bases are shared with TRBD2. The CDR3 is 15 residues long. V lost 4 bases, J lost 0 bases, and 2 bases stayed unmatched. Germline V gene sequence: CDR1 LNHDA, CDR2 SQIVND (reference sequence). CDR3 DNA: TGTGCCAGTAGTAGAGCGGGATCGAACACCGGGGAGCTGTTTTTT. It yields the protein CASSRAGSNTGELFF.

This chain uses TRBV25-1 with TRBJ1-1; 7 bases agree with TRBD1. The CDR3 contains 14 residues. Germline CDR1 MGHDK, CDR2 SYGVNS. With V trimmed by 3 bases and J by 1 base, 2 bases remained unmatched. The CDR3 coding sequence is TGTGCCAGCAGTGATGACAGGGAGAACACTGAAGCTTTCTTT. It yields the protein CASSDDRENTEAFF.

This chain connects TRBV25-1 to TRBJ2-1, with 11 bases that match TRBD2. V shed 2 bases, J shed 8 bases, and the junction held 5 bases outside the gene matches. The germline gives CDR1 MGHDK, CDR2 SYGVNS. The CDR3 spans 15 residues. In nucleotides, the CDR3 is TGTGCCAGCAGTGAAGGTAGCGGGGGGGCCTATGAGCAGTTCTTC. This sequence encodes CASSEGSGGAYEQFF.

This clone was seen a handful of times. The chain is built from TRBV7-9 and TRBJ1-1; D is unclear. This CDR3 has 15 residues. Germline V gene lookup returns CDR1 SEHNR and CDR2 FQNEAQ (reference sequence). V shed 5 bases and J shed 1 base, with 14 bases lying between them. CDR3 sequence (DNA): TGTGCCAGCAGCCTCTCTTTGGCAGCGAACACTGAAGCTTTCTTT. It specifies CASSLSLAANTEAFF. Filled out from reference TRBV7-9 and TRBJ1-1, the complete variable domain reads DTGVSQNPRHKITKRGQNVTFRCDPISEHNRLYWYRQTLGQGPEFLTYFQNEAQLEKSRLLSDRFSAERPKGSFSTLEIQRTEQGDSAMYLCASSLSLAANTEAFFGQGTRLTVV.